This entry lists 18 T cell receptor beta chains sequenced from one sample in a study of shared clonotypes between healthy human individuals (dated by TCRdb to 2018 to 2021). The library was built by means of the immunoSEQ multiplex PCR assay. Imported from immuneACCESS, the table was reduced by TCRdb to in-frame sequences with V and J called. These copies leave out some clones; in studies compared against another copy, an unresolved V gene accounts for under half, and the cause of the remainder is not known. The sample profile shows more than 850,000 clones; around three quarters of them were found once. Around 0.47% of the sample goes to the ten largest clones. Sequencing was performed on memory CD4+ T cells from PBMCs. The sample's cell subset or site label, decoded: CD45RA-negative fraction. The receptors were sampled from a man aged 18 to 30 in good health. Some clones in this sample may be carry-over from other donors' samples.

As DNA, the CDR3 is TGTGCCAGCATCAGATCACAGGGGAACAGTCAGCCCCAGCATTTT. The encoded protein is CASIRSQGNSQPQHF. The chain is built from TRBV28 and TRBJ1-5; 7 nucleotides match TRBD1. V trimming: 7 bases; J trimming: 6 bases; junction bases outside the gene matches: 12. The CDR3 consists of 15 residues. The germline CDR1 and CDR2 sequences are MDHEN and SYDVKM.

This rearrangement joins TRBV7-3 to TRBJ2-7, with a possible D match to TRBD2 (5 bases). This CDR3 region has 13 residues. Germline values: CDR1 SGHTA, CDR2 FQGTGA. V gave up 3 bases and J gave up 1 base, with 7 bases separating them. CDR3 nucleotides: TGTGCCAGCAGCTTGGACTCTTCCTACGAGCAGTACTTC. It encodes CASSLDSSYEQYF.

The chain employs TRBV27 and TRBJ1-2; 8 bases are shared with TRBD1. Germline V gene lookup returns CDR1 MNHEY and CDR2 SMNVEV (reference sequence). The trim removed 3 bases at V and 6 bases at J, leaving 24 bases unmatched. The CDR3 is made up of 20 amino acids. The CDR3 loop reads CASSFTIPSAGGWLGDGYTF. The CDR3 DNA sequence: TGTGCCAGCAGTTTCACCATCCCTTCGGCAGGGGGCTGGTTGGGTGATGGCTACACCTTC.

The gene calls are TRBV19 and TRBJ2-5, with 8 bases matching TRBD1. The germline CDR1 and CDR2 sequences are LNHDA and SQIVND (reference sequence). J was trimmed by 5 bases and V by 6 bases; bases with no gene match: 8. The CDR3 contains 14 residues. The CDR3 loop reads CASSRIGQGETQYF. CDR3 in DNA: TGTGCCAGTAGCAGAATAGGACAGGGCGAGACCCAGTACTTC.

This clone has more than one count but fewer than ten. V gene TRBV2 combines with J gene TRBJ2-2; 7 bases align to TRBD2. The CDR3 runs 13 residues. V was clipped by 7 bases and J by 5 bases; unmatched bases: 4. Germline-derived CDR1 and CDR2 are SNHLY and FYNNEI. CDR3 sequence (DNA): TGTGCCAGCAAGTTCGGGGGGACCGGGGAGCTGTTTTTT. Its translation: CASKFGGTGELFF.

The CDR3 region has the DNA TGTGCCAGCAGGCATCAGGGGAGAACTGAAGCTTTCTTT. Protein product: CASRHQGRTEAFF. The chain has TRBV6-1 and TRBJ1-1; a weak D match, TRBD1 (6 bases). Trimming shortened V by 6 bases and J by 5 bases, and 13 bases separated the two germline ends. CDR3 size: 13 residues. Germline CDR1 MNHNS, CDR2 SASEGT.

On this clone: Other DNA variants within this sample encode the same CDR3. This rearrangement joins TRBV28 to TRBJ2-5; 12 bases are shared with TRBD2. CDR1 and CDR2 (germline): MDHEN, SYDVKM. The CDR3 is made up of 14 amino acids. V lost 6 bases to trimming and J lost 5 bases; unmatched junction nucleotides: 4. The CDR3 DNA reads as TGTGCCAGCAGCCTAGCGGGAGGGAGTGAGACCCAGTACTTC. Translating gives CASSLAGGSETQYF.

The CDR3 loop is CASSTQNQPQHF. The CDR3, as DNA: TGTGCCAGTAGTACCCAGAATCAGCCCCAGCATTTT. V usage is TRBV19 and J usage is TRBJ1-5; D not certain. The germline CDR1 and CDR2 sequences are LNHDA and SQIVND (reference sequence). V was shortened by 4 bases and J by 4 bases, with 5 bases between the two germline ends. The CDR3 runs to 12 residues.

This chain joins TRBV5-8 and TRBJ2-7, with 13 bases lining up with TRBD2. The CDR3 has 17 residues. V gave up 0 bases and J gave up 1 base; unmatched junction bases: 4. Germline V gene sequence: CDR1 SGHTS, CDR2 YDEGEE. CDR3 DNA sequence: TGTGCCAGCAGCTTGGGACTAGCGGGAGGCCTTTCCTACGAGCAGTACTTC. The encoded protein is CASSLGLAGGLSYEQYF.

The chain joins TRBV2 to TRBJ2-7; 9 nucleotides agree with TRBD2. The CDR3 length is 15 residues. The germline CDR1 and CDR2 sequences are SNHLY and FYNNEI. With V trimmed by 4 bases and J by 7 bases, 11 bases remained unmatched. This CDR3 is CASSAALAGRHEQYF. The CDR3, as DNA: TGTGCCAGCAGTGCCGCTCTAGCGGGACGACATGAGCAGTACTTC.

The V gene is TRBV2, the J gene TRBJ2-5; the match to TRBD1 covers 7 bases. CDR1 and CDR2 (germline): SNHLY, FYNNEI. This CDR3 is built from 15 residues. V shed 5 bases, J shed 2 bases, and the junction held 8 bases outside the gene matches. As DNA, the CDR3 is TGTGCCAGCAGTTTTGCCGGGACAGCACAAGAGACCCAGTACTTC. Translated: CASSFAGTAQETQYF.

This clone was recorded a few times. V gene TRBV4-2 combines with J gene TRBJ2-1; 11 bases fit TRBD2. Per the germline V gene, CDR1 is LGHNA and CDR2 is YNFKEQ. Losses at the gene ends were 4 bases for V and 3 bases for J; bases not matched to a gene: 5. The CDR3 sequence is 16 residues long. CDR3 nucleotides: TGTGCCAGCAGCCGGGGACTAGCGGAGGTCTACAATGAGCAGTTCTTC. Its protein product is CASSRGLAEVYNEQFF.

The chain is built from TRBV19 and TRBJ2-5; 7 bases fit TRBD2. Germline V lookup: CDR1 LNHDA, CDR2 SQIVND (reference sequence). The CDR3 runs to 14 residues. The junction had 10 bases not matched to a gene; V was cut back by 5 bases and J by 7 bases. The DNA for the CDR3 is TGTGCCAGTAGTCCCGGGGGAGGGGTTGGGACCCAGTACTTC. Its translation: CASSPGGGVGTQYF.

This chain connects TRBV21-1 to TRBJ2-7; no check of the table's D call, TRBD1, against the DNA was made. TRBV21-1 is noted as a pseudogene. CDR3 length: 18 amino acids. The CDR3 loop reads CASSKEGAGGRLEDEQYF. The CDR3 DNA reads TGTGCCAGCAGCAAAGAGGGGGCAGGGGGCCGGTTGGAGGACGAGCAGTACTTC.

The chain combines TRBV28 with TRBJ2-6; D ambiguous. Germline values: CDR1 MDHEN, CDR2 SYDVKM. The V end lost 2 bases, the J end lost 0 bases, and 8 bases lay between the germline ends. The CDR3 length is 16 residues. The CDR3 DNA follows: TGTGCCAGCAGTTTAGGCAGGAGCTCTGGGGCCAACGTCCTGACTTTC. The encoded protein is CASSLGRSSGANVLTF.

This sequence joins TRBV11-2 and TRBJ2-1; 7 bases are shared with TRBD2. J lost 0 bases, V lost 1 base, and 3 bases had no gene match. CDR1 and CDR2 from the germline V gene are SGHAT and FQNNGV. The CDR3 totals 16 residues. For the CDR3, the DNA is TGTGCCAGCAGCTTAGGCGGGAGTGGCTCCTACAATGAGCAGTTCTTC. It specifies CASSLGGSGSYNEQFF. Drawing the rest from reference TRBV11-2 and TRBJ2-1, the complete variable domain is EAGVAQSPRYKIIEKRQSVAFWCNPISGHATLYWYQQILGQGPKLLIQFQNNGVVDDSQLPKDRFSAERLKGVDSTLKIQPAKLEDSAVYLCASSLGGSGSYNEQFFGPGTRLTVL.

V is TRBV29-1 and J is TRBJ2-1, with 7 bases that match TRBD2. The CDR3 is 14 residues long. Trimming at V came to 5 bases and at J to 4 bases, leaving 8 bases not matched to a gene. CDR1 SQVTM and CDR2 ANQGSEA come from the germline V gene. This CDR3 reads CSVLGGRGYNEQFF. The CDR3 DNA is TGCAGCGTTTTAGGCGGGAGAGGGTACAATGAGCAGTTCTTC.

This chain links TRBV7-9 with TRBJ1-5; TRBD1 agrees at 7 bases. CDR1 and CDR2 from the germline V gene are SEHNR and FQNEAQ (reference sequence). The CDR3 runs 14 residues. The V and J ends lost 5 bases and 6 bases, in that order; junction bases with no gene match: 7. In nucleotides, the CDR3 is TGTGCCAGCAGCATGACAGGGTTAGGTCAGCCCCAGCATTTT. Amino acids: CASSMTGLGQPQHF. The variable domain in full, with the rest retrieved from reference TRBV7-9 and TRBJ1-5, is DTGVSQNPRHKITKRGQNVTFRCDPISEHNRLYWYRQTLGQGPEFLTYFQNEAQLEKSRLLSDRFSAERPKGSFSTLEIQRTEQGDSAMYLCASSMTGLGQPQHFGDGTRLSIL.